Below, 19 T cell receptor beta chains from the same sample are listed, as sequenced in a study of blood T cell repertoires in COVID-19. The assay was immunoSEQ multiplex PCR, and TCRdb's table has in-frame clones only and misses some. This repertoire shows a few hundred thousand clones, 84% found once; its top ten account for 1.4%. The sample was peripheral blood. The receptor source for this set is a woman aged 40 to 50 who had recovered from COVID-19.

This clone showed up just a few times. The chain carries TRBV5-1 and TRBJ1-3; D not resolved. The CDR3 totals 14 residues. Germline V gene lookup returns CDR1 SGHRS and CDR2 YFSETQ. V was pared by 5 bases and J by 0 bases, with 9 bases between. CDR3 DNA: TGCGCCAGCAGGGAACAGAGCTCTGGAAACACCATATATTTT. Translation: CASREQSSGNTIYF.

The rearrangement uses TRBV6-4 and TRBJ2-1; TRBD1 is a possible D gene (6 bases). Germline CDR1 and CDR2: MRHNA and SNTAGT. V was shortened by 5 bases and J by 9 bases, with 17 bases between the two germline ends. The CDR3 consists of 14 residues. The CDR3 reads CASSRLTGNTEQFF. CDR3 nucleotide sequence: TGTGCCAGCAGTCGATTAACAGGGAACACTGAGCAGTTCTTC.

The rearrangement uses TRBV11-2 and TRBJ2-3; 10 bases align to TRBD2. V trimming: 1 base; J trimming: 5 bases; junction bases outside the gene matches: 6. CDR3 length: 16 amino acids. Germline assignment: CDR1 SGHAT and CDR2 FQNNGV. Here the CDR3 DNA reads TGTGCCAGCAGCTTAGGTAGCGGGGGGCGGATAGATACGCAGTATTTT. Its translation: CASSLGSGGRIDTQYF.

About this clone: The sample contains more than one DNA sequence encoding this CDR3. The gene calls are TRBV18 and TRBJ2-1; D is unresolved. CDR1 is KGHSH, CDR2 LQKENI, per germline. Trimming took off 2 bases at V and 5 bases at J, with 7 bases between the two ends. The CDR3 runs 13 residues. CDR3 in amino acids: CASSPGQDNEQFF. CDR3 nucleotide sequence: TGTGCCAGCTCACCAGGGCAGGACAATGAGCAGTTCTTC.

This CDR3 reads CASSLKWGEETQYF. As DNA, the CDR3 is TGTGCCAGCAGCTTAAAGTGGGGCGAAGAGACCCAGTACTTC. The chain links TRBV7-8 to TRBJ2-5; a possible D gene is TRBD1 (5 bases). Germline V CDR1 and CDR2: SGHVS, FQNEAQ. This CDR3 is built from 14 residues. The V end was cut by 2 bases, the J end by 3 bases, with 10 bases between.

The genes are TRBV28 and TRBJ1-2; tentative D call: TRBD1 (6 bases). The CDR3 extends over 17 amino acids. Trimming took off 7 bases at V and 0 bases at J, with 21 bases between the two ends. Germline CDR1 MDHEN, CDR2 SYDVKM. The CDR3 region has the DNA TGTGCCAGCACCACATGGGTGACAGGTCAAGCTAACTATGGCTACACCTTC. Translation gives CASTTWVTGQANYGYTF.

This clone was counted a few times. The chain links TRBV10-3 to TRBJ2-5, with 8 positions matching TRBD2. Trimming at V came to 6 bases and at J to 3 bases, leaving 3 bases not matched to a gene. This CDR3 comprises 13 residues. From germline, CDR1 is ENHRY and CDR2 SYGVKD. The CDR3 is CAIRDGGEETQYF. The CDR3 bases are TGTGCCATCAGAGACGGGGGGGAAGAGACCCAGTACTTC.

This rearrangement joins TRBV6-6 to TRBJ2-7, with TRBD1 matching over 9 bases. The CDR3 covers 15 residues. Germline V gene lookup returns CDR1 MNHNY and CDR2 SVGAGI (reference sequence). The V and J ends lost 0 bases and 5 bases, in that order; junction bases with no gene match: 5. In nucleotides, the CDR3 is TGTGCCAGCAGTTACTCCACAGGGGGCGCGGACGAGCAGTACTTC. Its translation: CASSYSTGGADEQYF.

This chain joins TRBV11-1 and TRBJ2-3, with a tentative D call TRBD2 (6 bases). CDR1 is SGHAT and CDR2 is FQDESV in the germline V gene (reference sequence). The CDR3 has 11 amino acids. V gave up 5 bases and J gave up 7 bases, with 7 bases separating them. For the CDR3, the DNA is TGTGCCAGCAGCGGAGGGTATACGCAGTATTTT. Protein: CASSGGYTQYF.

The rearrangement links TRBV9 to TRBJ1-6; possibly TRBD1 for D (6 bases). V was cut by 6 bases and J by 8 bases, with 12 bases left in between. CDR1 SGDLS and CDR2 YYNGEE come from the germline V gene. This CDR3 contains 13 residues. CDR3 nucleotide sequence: TGTGCCAGCACGCAGGGGATGGATTCACCCCTCCACTTT. Its protein is CASTQGMDSPLHF.

The chain couples TRBV7-2 to TRBJ1-2, with a tentative D call TRBD1 (5 bases). Per germline, CDR1 SGHTA and CDR2 FQGNSA. V lost 2 bases and J lost 3, with 13 bases in between. The CDR3 contains 15 residues. As DNA, the CDR3 is TGTGCCAGCAGCTTAAGGTTGGGGGGAGACTATGGCTACACCTTC. Translation gives CASSLRLGGDYGYTF.

The J gene is TRBJ1-2, the V gene TRBV9; D perhaps matches TRBD1 (6 bases). Trimming shortened V by 4 bases and J by 5 bases, and 18 bases separated the two germline ends. The germline CDR1 and CDR2 sequences are SGDLS and YYNGEE. The CDR3 covers 15 residues. CDR3 region: CASSQDGQFYYGYTF. The CDR3 nucleotides read TGTGCCAGCAGCCAAGACGGACAGTTTTATTATGGCTACACCTTC.

Written as DNA, the CDR3 is TGTGCCAGTAGTATGGGAGCTCCTAGCGGGGCCACCTACAATGAGCAGTTCTTC. The encoded protein is CASSMGAPSGATYNEQFF. V usage is TRBV19 and J usage is TRBJ2-1; the match to TRBD2 covers 9 bases. The germline CDR1 and CDR2 sequences are LNHDA and SQIVND (reference sequence). The length of the CDR3 is 18 residues. V trimming: 3 bases; J trimming: 2 bases; junction bases outside the gene matches: 11.

The chain carries TRBV7-9 and TRBJ1-1; the D gene is possibly TRBD1 (6 bases). The germline gives CDR1 SEHNR, CDR2 FQNEAQ (reference sequence). V lost 5 bases and J 0 bases, leaving 16 bases between the germline ends. The CDR3 totals 16 residues. Here the CDR3 reads CASSLGRGEMNTEAFF. CDR3 DNA: TGTGCCAGCAGCCTCGGCAGGGGAGAAATGAACACTGAAGCTTTCTTT. The full variable domain, its missing parts supplied by reference TRBV7-9 and TRBJ1-1, is DTGVSQNPRHKITKRGQNVTFRCDPISEHNRLYWYRQTLGQGPEFLTYFQNEAQLEKSRLLSDRFSAERPKGSFSTLEIQRTEQGDSAMYLCASSLGRGEMNTEAFFGQGTRLTVV.

The chain combines TRBV11-3 with TRBJ1-3; a possible D gene is TRBD1 (5 bases). Germline V gene sequence: CDR1 SGHNT, CDR2 YENEEA. Trimming removed 5 bases at V and 3 bases at J, with 14 bases between. CDR3 length: 15 amino acids. The chain's CDR3 is CASSRAGLNGNTIYF. CDR3 bases: TGTGCCAGCAGCCGCGCGGGACTAAATGGAAACACCATATATTTT. Full variable domain (rest looked up from reference TRBV11-3 and TRBJ1-3): EAGVVQSPRYKIIEKKQPVAFWCNPISGHNTLYWYLQNLGQGPELLIRYENEEAVDDSQLPKDRFSAERLKGVDSTLKIQPAELGDSAVYLCASSRAGLNGNTIYFGEGSWLTVV.

This chain connects TRBV7-8 to TRBJ2-1, with D hard to call. Per the germline V gene, CDR1 is SGHVS and CDR2 is FQNEAQ. V was clipped by 6 bases and J by 9 bases, with 12 bases between them. The CDR3 contains 12 residues. The CDR3 nucleotides read TGTGCCAGCAGTTCCCCGCTCGGTGAGCAGTTCTTC. Translation: CASSSPLGEQFF.

In this sample, this clone turned up once. The chain employs TRBV6-5 and TRBJ1-2; 7 bases match TRBD1. The V segment lost 7 bases and the J segment 4 bases; nucleotides outside the gene matches: 12. In germline, CDR1 is MNHEY, CDR2 SVGAGI. This CDR3 is built from 15 residues. CDR3 nucleotide sequence: TGTGCCAGCACCCGAAGGGGGCAGGCTTCCTATGGCTACACCTTC. Protein product: CASTRRGQASYGYTF.

The chain is built from TRBV24-1 and TRBJ1-5; a weak D match, TRBD1 (5 bases). This CDR3 comprises 15 residues. V was shortened by 9 bases and J by 0 bases, with 14 bases between the two germline ends. Germline V gene data show CDR1 as KGHDR and CDR2 as SFDVKD. CDR3 in DNA: TGTGCCACCCCGGGGGGGATACATAGCAATCAGCCCCAGCATTTT. Protein sequence: CATPGGIHSNQPQHF.

This sequence joins TRBV7-8 and TRBJ1-2; 9 bases are shared with TRBD1. V was pared by 4 bases and J by 8 bases, with 8 bases of the junction left unmatched. This CDR3 spans 14 amino acids. Germline loops: CDR1 SGHVS, CDR2 FQNEAQ. The CDR3 protein is CASSSQTGGAGYTF. CDR3 sequence (DNA): TGTGCCAGCAGCTCGCAAACAGGGGGCGCCGGCTACACCTTC.